Given below is one TCR beta chain in context. The data stem from a study of blood T cell repertoires in COVID-19. Study-wide context: From the United States, Italy and Spain came samples of acute and convalescent COVID-19. Sample material is recorded as cDNA or gDNA derived from T cells, B-cell-depleted T cells, or PBMCs.

Trimming took off 1 base at V and 4 bases at J, with 8 bases between the two ends. Germline CDR1 reads SGHVS; CDR2 reads FQNEAQ. The CDR3 runs 13 residues. How the authors handled the data: Researchers report that nucleated cell counts were estimated from reference gene primer amplification. The method was immunoSEQ multiplex PCR; TCRdb's version includes in-frame clones alone and lacks a portion of them. D and trimming were read from the DNA, whereas the V and J calls and clone size are those reported in that table. Of 230,000 or so clones in the sample, roughly 80% are singletons; the top ten hold about 4.2%.

Sequencing used peripheral blood. This sequence joins TRBV7-8 and TRBJ2-7; D gene uncertain. This receptor was identified in a man between 45 and 60 years old with active or convalescent COVID-19. CDR3 DNA: TGTGCCAGCAGCTTAGGGTGGGCATACGAGCAGTACTTC. Its protein is CASSLGWAYEQYF.